One and the same sample provided the 7 T cell receptor beta chains below, sequenced in a study of T cells in Graves' hyperthyroidism and ophthalmopathy. The source material, RNA transcripts, was used to amplify TCR beta CDR3 regions. TCR CDR3 regions were first amplified by RT-PCR with HTBI primers. TCRdb redid the calling of the multiplex PCR reads with MiXCR, one entry per CDR3 protein. Among about 700,000 distinct CDR3 sequences listed, about 45% were seen once. The sample taken for sequencing was peripheral blood or thyroid tissue (not recorded which). Every receptor here comes from an adult man with Graves' disease, either hyperthyroidism or ophthalmopathy (not recorded which).

V and J are TRBV7-6 and TRBJ2-5; the match to TRBD2 covers 12 bases. The CDR3 runs to 18 residues. Germline loops: CDR1 SGHVS, CDR2 FNYEAQ. The ends lost 5 bases at V and 4 bases at J; junction bases unmatched: 14. The CDR3 spells CASSQDLAGGQGIETQYF. The CDR3 DNA reads TGTGCCAGCAGCCAAGATCTAGCGGGGGGGCAAGGGATAGAGACCCAGTACTTC. The full variable domain, completed using reference TRBV7-6 and TRBJ2-5, is GAGVSQSPRYKVTKRGQDVALRCDPISGHVSLYWYRQALGQGPEFLTYFNYEAQQDKSGLPNDRFSAERPEGSISTLTIQRTEQRDSAMYRCASSQDLAGGQGIETQYFGPGTRLLVL.

V gene TRBV15 combines with J gene TRBJ2-2, with D possibly being TRBD1 (6 bases). This CDR3 is 17 amino acids long. V shed 0 bases and J shed 6 bases, with 17 bases lying between them. From germline, CDR1 is LNHNV and CDR2 YYDKDF (reference sequence). The CDR3 protein is CATSRDPAGVGAGELFF. The CDR3 DNA reads TGTGCCACCAGCAGAGATCCGGCAGGGGTGGGCGCCGGGGAGCTGTTTTTT.

The V and J genes are TRBV7-2 and TRBJ1-2; 7 nucleotides match TRBD1. This CDR3 has 18 amino acids. CDR1 SGHTA and CDR2 FQGNSA come from the germline V gene. The junction had 21 bases not matched to a gene; V was cut back by 5 bases and J by 6 bases. CDR3 loop: CASSQTPTGRSSLNGYTF. Here the CDR3 DNA reads TGTGCCAGCAGCCAGACGCCGACAGGGCGCTCATCACTGAATGGCTACACCTTC.

The chain's CDR3 is CASSYGLGSSYEQYF. For the CDR3, the DNA is TGTGCCAGCAGTTACGGTTTGGGAAGCTCCTACGAGCAGTACTTC. The V gene is TRBV7-4, the J gene TRBJ2-7; D call uncertain. Between the trimmed V and J ends, which lost 6 bases and 0 bases, there was a span of 15 bases. The CDR3 sequence is 15 residues long. The germline gives CDR1 SGHVT, CDR2 SQSDAQ.

This clonotype was observed a few times. V usage is TRBV12-3 or TRBV12-4 and J usage is TRBJ1-3; D remains unclear. V was cut by 7 bases and J by 2 bases, with 18 bases left in between. This CDR3 has 16 residues. CDR3 protein: CASNSPLSETGNTIYF. CDR3 in DNA: TGTGCCAGCAACTCACCCCTCTCAGAAACTGGAAACACCATATATTTT.

The chain links TRBV20-1 to TRBJ2-2; no reliable D call. The germline V gene has CDR1 DFQATT and CDR2 SNEGSKA (reference sequence). The CDR3 sequence is 15 residues long. The germline V and J ends were trimmed by 0 bases and 1 base, with 9 bases remaining between them. The CDR3 protein is CSARDWAGNTGELFF. CDR3 DNA sequence: TGCAGTGCTAGAGATTGGGCAGGGAACACCGGGGAGCTGTTTTTT.

The genes are TRBV7-2 and TRBJ2-7; TRBD2 agrees at 12 bases. V was clipped by 5 bases and J by 3 bases; unmatched bases: 11. Germline CDR1 reads SGHTA; CDR2 reads FQGNSA. CDR3 size: 17 residues. Here the CDR3 reads CASSTPTLAGGVYEQYF. CDR3 nucleotides: TGTGCCAGCAGCACCCCCACGCTAGCGGGGGGGGTCTACGAGCAGTACTTC.